This T cell receptor (beta chain) was sequenced during a study of human T cells and chemical hapten exposure. At the level of the study: The cohort included alopecia areata under or over 50% scalp, totalis and universalis. Minor volume differences among pooled libraries chiefly drove per-sample TCR yield variation. Study outcomes and limitations: Following DPC sensitization, TCRs present above 1 in 1000 frequency showed no change.

MiXCR, run by TCRdb on the RACE reads, gives a single entry per CDR3 protein. The sample lists 96,000 or so distinct CDR3 sequences, roughly a tenth seen once, with 2% to 2.5% in the top ten. Stated time point: patch test 2, 6 weeks after DPC sensitization. Treatment noted: therapeutic diphenylcyclopropenone sensitization with weekly scalp DPC. The authors' total RNA extraction used unfractionated whole blood. Turning to this clonotype: Its antigen is not identified.

This sequence was found in a woman aged 35 to 49 with alopecia areata. Some clones in this sample may be carry-over from other donors' samples. The specimen was whole blood, collected in connection with sensitization to the hapten diphenylcyclopropenone (DPC).

DNA for the CDR3: TGTGCCAGAAGCTCTCATGGGACTAGCGGGAGGTCTCGCAATGAGCAGTTCTTC. Translating gives CARSSHGTSGRSRNEQFF. The chain combines TRBV5-3 with TRBJ2-1; 15 bases map to TRBD2. Being an ORF, TRBV5-3 has a function that is uncertain. Losses at the gene ends were 3 bases for V and 6 bases for J; bases not matched to a gene: 10. CDR3 length: 18 amino acids.